This section outlines one T cell receptor beta chain sequence together with its context. The antigen remains unidentified. The entry originates in a study of CD4+ T cells in melanoma. Sequenced by immunoSEQ multiplex PCR; TCRdb stores in-frame clones only, minus some. The table includes 45,000 or so clones, roughly 89% detected once. Overall study results and limits: Reportedly, melanoma neoantigen-specific CD4+ T cells showed varied differentiation states. CD8+ T cell, macrophage and B cell function reportedly correlated with neoantigen-specific CD4+ T cells.

Trimming left V 3 bases short and J 5 bases short, with 8 bases between. Germline CDR1 DFQATT, CDR2 SNEGSKA (reference sequence). The CDR3 consists of 11 residues. The chain uses TRBV20-1 and TRBJ2-7; TRBD1 is a possible D gene (5 bases). The sequence derives from a human donor with melanoma. The sequencing sample was made of peripheral blood. As DNA, the CDR3 is TGCAGTGCTAGTAGGGGTAACGAGCAGTACTTC. The encoded protein is CSASRGNEQYF.